The 23 T cell receptor beta chains below come from one sample, sequenced in a study of beta chain features in type 1 diabetes. Since all of the isolated RNA was reverse transcribed, expressed TCRB transcripts were what got sequenced. Data came from immunoSEQ multiplex PCR; TCRdb stores just in-frame clones and leaves some out. Of hundreds of thousands of clones listed, roughly 17% are singletons. The sample comprised naive CD4+ T cells from blood. The receptor source for this set is a woman between 18 and 30 years old in good health.

The chain employs TRBV7-2 and TRBJ2-3; TRBD1 or TRBD2 may be the D gene (5 bases each). The CDR3 length is 16 residues. The germline V gene has CDR1 SGHTA and CDR2 FQGNSA. V was cut by 2 bases and J by 3 bases, with 15 bases left in between. This CDR3 reads CASSLFWTGGTDTQYF. The CDR3, as DNA: TGTGCCAGCAGCTTATTTTGGACTGGGGGAACAGATACGCAGTATTTT.

This clone has just a few counts. The V call is TRBV7-6, the J call TRBJ2-7; D may be TRBD1 (6 bases). V lost 1 base and J lost 1, with 11 bases in between. Germline V gene data show CDR1 as SGHVS and CDR2 as FNYEAQ. The CDR3 runs to 15 residues. The CDR3 region has the DNA TGTGCCAGCAGCTTAGGACAGGCCTCTTCCTACGAGCAGTACTTC. As protein: CASSLGQASSYEQYF.

The chain couples TRBV5-1 to TRBJ1-2; D ambiguous. The V gene's germline CDR1 is SGHRS and CDR2 YFSETQ. The CDR3 covers 13 residues. Trimming took 0 bases from V and 7 from J, leaving 10 bases between them. This CDR3 reads CASSLAGMSGYTF. In DNA, the CDR3 is TGCGCCAGCAGCTTGGCCGGGATGAGTGGCTACACCTTC.

This chain links TRBV2 with TRBJ1-1, with a tentative D call TRBD1 (5 bases). V lost 0 bases to trimming and J lost 5 bases, with 13 bases between them. CDR1 and CDR2 (germline): SNHLY, FYNNEI. This CDR3 is 15 amino acids long. CDR3 sequence (DNA): TGTGCCAGCAGTGAAGCGCTGGGGGGGTGGACTGAAGCTTTCTTT. Encoded protein: CASSEALGGWTEAFF. Looking up the rest from reference TRBV2 and TRBJ1-1 gives the full variable domain: EPEVTQTPSHQVTQMGQEVILRCVPISNHLYFYWYRQILGQKVEFLVSFYNNEISEKSEIFDDQFSVERPDGSNFTLKIRSTKLEDSAMYFCASSEALGGWTEAFFGQGTRLTVV.

This clone was counted a few times. The genes are TRBV5-6 and TRBJ2-7; the D gene is possibly TRBD1 (5 bases). Germline V CDR1 and CDR2: SGHDT, YYEEEE. CDR3 length: 15 residues. The ends were cut back, 1 base at V and 0 bases at J, with 11 bases in the middle. CDR3: CASSLRQTHSYEQYF. The CDR3 DNA reads as TGTGCCAGCAGCTTGAGACAGACACACTCCTACGAGCAGTACTTC.

The V and J genes are TRBV7-2 and TRBJ2-1; 11 bases are a match to TRBD1. The CDR3 has 16 residues. V shed 5 bases, J shed 9 bases, and the junction held 12 bases outside the gene matches. Germline CDR1 reads SGHTA; CDR2 reads FQGNSA. The chain's CDR3 is CASSPAQDRGRREQFF. Here the CDR3 DNA reads TGTGCCAGCAGCCCAGCCCAGGACAGGGGGCGCCGTGAGCAGTTCTTC.

In this sample, this clone turned up a few times. The chain recombines TRBV5-4 with TRBJ2-3, with 8 positions matching TRBD1. The CDR3 length is 15 residues. Germline V gene sequence: CDR1 SGHNT, CDR2 YYREEE (reference sequence). V lost 4 bases and J lost 4; bases outside the gene matches: 8. The CDR3 protein is CASSPRQGLADTQYF. CDR3 DNA sequence: TGTGCCAGCAGCCCACGACAGGGGCTGGCAGATACGCAGTATTTT. Full variable domain (outside the CDR3, taken from reference TRBV5-4 and TRBJ2-3): ETGVTQSPTHLIKTRGQQVTLRCSSQSGHNTVSWYQQALGQGPQFIFQYYREEENGRGNFPPRFSGLQFPNYSSELNVNALELDDSALYLCASSPRQGLADTQYFGPGTRLTVL.

This clone has a handful of counts. V gene TRBV28 combines with J gene TRBJ2-2, with unresolved D. Deletions cut 8 bases from V and 1 base from J, with 5 bases between. The CDR3 totals 12 residues. Germline assignment: CDR1 MDHEN and CDR2 SYDVKM. CDR3 nucleotides: TGTGCCAGCGGAATGAACACCGGGGAGCTGTTTTTT. It is translated as CASGMNTGELFF.

The chain employs TRBV5-1 and TRBJ2-7; the match to TRBD1 covers 7 bases. CDR1 SGHRS and CDR2 YFSETQ come from the germline V gene. Unmatched junction bases numbered 10, after V lost 4 bases and J lost 6 bases. The CDR3 has 14 amino acids. This CDR3 reads CASSRGTVLGEQYF. Written as DNA, the CDR3 is TGCGCCAGCAGCAGGGGGACAGTTCTCGGCGAGCAGTACTTC.

This clone was detected a few times. Compared with germline, one end of the junction differs, possibly owing to a read error. This chain uses TRBV25-1 with TRBJ2-7; the match to TRBD1 covers 9 bases. Per the germline V gene, CDR1 is MGHDK and CDR2 is SYGVNS. The CDR3 covers 13 residues. CDR3 in amino acids: CASSAWDRASPHF. DNA of the CDR3: TGTGCCAGCAGTGCTTGGGACAGGGCTAGCCCCCACTTC.

The J gene is TRBJ2-7, the V gene TRBV4-3; the D is unclear. CDR1 LGHNA and CDR2 YSLEER come from the germline V gene. V was trimmed by 0 bases and J by 1 base, leaving 10 bases between them. There are 15 residues in the CDR3. The CDR3 reads CASSQDLTQSYEQYF. Written as DNA, the CDR3 is TGCGCCAGCAGCCAAGATCTTACTCAATCCTACGAGCAGTACTTC.

This clone was picked up a small number of times. This chain joins TRBV11-1 and TRBJ2-2; a weak D match, TRBD2 (6 bases). The CDR3 length is 15 residues. Germline V gene sequence: CDR1 SGHAT, CDR2 FQDESV (reference sequence). V was clipped by 4 bases and J by 1 base, with 10 bases between them. CDR3 sequence: CASSSRGGNTGELFF. DNA for the CDR3: TGTGCCAGCAGCTCCCGGGGAGGGAACACCGGGGAGCTGTTTTTT.

This clone was counted a single time. The same CDR3 also results from other DNA sequences found in this sample. The J gene is TRBJ1-3, the V gene TRBV9, with D maybe TRBD1 (5 bases). CDR3 size: 14 residues. Germline CDR1 is SGDLS and CDR2 is YYNGEE. V lost 2 bases, J lost 3 bases, and 9 bases lay in between. Written as DNA, the CDR3 is TGTGCCAGCAGCGTGCAGGGTAGTGGAAACACCATATATTTT. Its protein is CASSVQGSGNTIYF.

This clone was picked up a small number of times. The chain's CDR3 is CAIRHRDRGAEQYF. The CDR3 DNA reads as TGTGCCATCAGACACCGGGACAGGGGTGCTGAGCAGTACTTC. The rearrangement uses TRBV10-3 and TRBJ2-7; 10 bases fit TRBD1. The CDR3 has 14 amino acids. The germline CDR1 and CDR2 sequences are ENHRY and SYGVKD. Trimming removed 6 bases from V and 7 bases from J; junction bases left unmatched: 9.

This clone was observed a handful of times. The V call is TRBV5-1, the J call TRBJ2-1; TRBD2 aligns across 8 bases. Germline V CDR1 and CDR2: SGHRS, YFSETQ. This CDR3 contains 13 residues. Losses at the gene ends were 5 bases for V and 8 bases for J; bases not matched to a gene: 6. The CDR3 bases are TGCGCCAGCAGTTCCAGCGGGAGCTATGAGCAGTTCTTC. This sequence encodes CASSSSGSYEQFF.

The V and J genes are TRBV29-1 and TRBJ2-1; tentatively, D is TRBD1 or TRBD2 (6 bases each). Germline V CDR1 and CDR2: SQVTM, ANQGSEA. V shed 7 bases and J shed 8 bases, with 15 bases lying between them. The CDR3 covers 12 residues. The CDR3 reads CSANPGGDEQFF. Here the CDR3 DNA reads TGCAGCGCCAACCCCGGGGGCGATGAGCAGTTCTTC.

This clone was counted only a few times. Other DNA sequences in this sample translate to the same CDR3. The chain carries TRBV5-1 and TRBJ2-3; perhaps TRBD1 as D (6 bases). The CDR3 extends over 14 amino acids. Trimming took off 5 bases at V and 0 bases at J, with 10 bases between the two ends. Germline CDR1 reads SGHRS; CDR2 reads YFSETQ. CDR3 residues: CASSLGQSTDTQYF. The CDR3, as DNA: TGCGCCAGCAGTCTTGGACAGAGCACAGATACGCAGTATTTT.

This clone was seen more than once but under ten times. The gene calls are TRBV9 and TRBJ2-3, with TRBD2 matching over 10 bases. V dropped 0 bases and J dropped 0; count of bases not matched to a gene: 16. CDR1 SGDLS and CDR2 YYNGEE come from the germline V gene. The CDR3 covers 21 residues. DNA of the CDR3: TGTGCCAGCAGCGTAGGGAGCGGAGGAGCTAGCGGGAGTAGGAGCACAGATACGCAGTATTTT. Translated, it gives CASSVGSGGASGSRSTDTQYF.

The J gene is TRBJ1-1, the V gene TRBV6-5; the D is unclear. The CDR3 runs 11 residues. Trimming pared 7 bases from V and 12 bases from J, leaving 15 bases between. Germline V gene lookup returns CDR1 MNHEY and CDR2 SVGAGI. The CDR3 loop is CASMRQGLTFF. The CDR3 DNA reads TGTGCCAGCATGCGACAAGGGCTAACTTTCTTT.

This clone was detected a few times. V gene TRBV15 combines with J gene TRBJ2-7; TRBD1 agrees at 7 bases. The CDR3 runs 16 residues. Germline V gives CDR1 LNHNV, CDR2 YYDKDF (reference sequence). V trimming: 0 bases; J trimming: 2 bases; junction bases outside the gene matches: 7. The CDR3: CATSRDPDRAAYEQYF. CDR3 coding DNA: TGTGCCACCAGCAGAGATCCAGACAGGGCAGCCTACGAGCAGTACTTC.

This clone was detected only a few times. The chain links TRBV6-6 to TRBJ2-1, with a tentative D call TRBD2 (5 bases). V gave up 2 bases and J gave up 9 bases, with 5 bases separating them. The CDR3 consists of 11 residues. The germline gives CDR1 MNHNY, CDR2 SVGAGI (reference sequence). CDR3 loop: CASSYRGEQFF. The CDR3 nucleotides read TGTGCCAGCAGTTACCGGGGTGAGCAGTTCTTC.

The chain employs TRBV6-4 and TRBJ2-5; 9 bases are shared with TRBD1. CDR1 is MRHNA and CDR2 is SNTAGT in the germline V gene. Unmatched junction bases numbered 21, after V lost 9 bases and J lost 7 bases. The CDR3 spans 17 residues. CDR3 sequence: CARWEPGQGVWGVTQYF. The CDR3 coding sequence is TGTGCCAGATGGGAACCGGGACAGGGAGTTTGGGGGGTGACCCAGTACTTC.

The chain is built from TRBV28 and TRBJ2-7; 12 bases agree with TRBD2. Germline CDR1 reads MDHEN; CDR2 reads SYDVKM. The CDR3 has 14 residues. V lost 5 bases to trimming and J lost 4 bases; unmatched junction nucleotides: 3. The DNA of the CDR3 is TGTGCCAGCAGTCCGACTAGCGGGAGATACGAGCAGTACTTC. Translation gives CASSPTSGRYEQYF.